A selection of T cell receptor beta chains follows, all from one sample in a study of T cells in Graves' hyperthyroidism and ophthalmopathy. TCRdb re-called the multiplex PCR reads through MiXCR, storing one row per CDR3 protein. The sample has fewer than 500,000 distinct CDR3 sequences; about 13% are singletons. The sequenced sample consisted of blood. The receptors were gathered from a man under 40 with Graves' hyperthyroidism that later progressed to Graves' ophthalmopathy. The CDR3 runs from the conserved cysteine through the conserved F or W. The D gene is left open where the match is weak. A clone size is listed for some rows: how often the clone was seen (once, few, many), or a class if it is expanded.

>TRBV20-1|few|TRBJ2-5|-
TGCAGTGCTAGTGACAGACAAGAGACCCAGTACTTC
CSASDRQETQYF
>TRBV30|-|TRBJ2-7|-
TGTGCCTGGAGTGAGGGGGGGGGCACCTACGAGCAGTACTTC
CAWSEGGGTYEQYF
>TRBV6-1|few|TRBJ2-1|TRBD2
TGTGCCAGCAGTGAAGGGACTAGAAATGAGCAGTTCTTC
CASSEGTRNEQFF
>TRBV7-6|-|TRBJ2-4|TRBD1
TGTGCCAGCAGCTTAACAGGGGGAGACATTCAGTACTTC
CASSLTGGDIQYF
>TRBV6-1|few|TRBJ2-2|TRBD1
TGTGCCAGCAGTAATGGACAGGGCGTGAACACCGGGGAGCTGTTTTTT
CASSNGQGVNTGELFF
>TRBV20-1|few|TRBJ2-3|TRBD2
TGCAGTGCCACCGGGACTAGCCGCACAGATACGCAGTATTTT
CSATGTSRTDTQYF
>TRBV28|many|TRBJ1-5|-
TGTGCCAGCAGTCTCCCAAGGACGGACTACAATCAGCCCCAGCATTTT
CASSLPRTDYNQPQHF
>TRBV6-2/TRBV6-3|-|TRBJ2-7|-
TGTGCCAGCAGTTACCCATCTTCCACCTACGAGCAGTACTTC
CASSYPSSTYEQYF
>TRBV3-1|few|TRBJ1-5|-
TGTGCCAGCAGCCAAGAATACAAGAACAGGCTATTTCTTTATAGCAATCAGCCCCAGCATTTT
CASSQEYKNRLFLYSNQPQHF
>TRBV19|-|TRBJ2-1|TRBD2
TGTGCCAGTAGTGCTGGACTAGGGCCGTACAATGAGCAGTTCTTC
CASSAGLGPYNEQFF
>TRBV19|-|TRBJ2-1|TRBD1
TGTGCCAGTACTTTGGACAGGAGCTCCTACAATGAGCAGTTCTTC
CASTLDRSSYNEQFF
>TRBV18|many|TRBJ1-1|-
TGTGCCAGCTCACCGATAGGAAACACTGAAGCTTTCTTT
CASSPIGNTEAFF
>TRBV4-1|few|TRBJ2-5|-
TGCGCCAGCAGCCAAGAAGTCCAGCGGCAAGAGACCCAGTACTTC
CASSQEVQRQETQYF
>TRBV3-1|-|TRBJ2-6|-
TGTGCCAGCAGCCCTCGGCCCGGACGGCTCTCTGGGGCCAACGTCCTGACTTTC
CASSPRPGRLSGANVLTF
>TRBV20-1|few|TRBJ1-5|TRBD1
TGCAGTGCTACTACCGGGACAGGGTTTGGCAATCAGCCCCAGCATTTT
CSATTGTGFGNQPQHF
>TRBV12-3/TRBV12-4|many|TRBJ1-4|-
TGTGCCAGCAGCGTCCAGGGTCGGGGTGAAAAACTGTTTTTT
CASSVQGRGEKLFF
>TRBV30|many|TRBJ1-2|-
TGTGCCTGGAGTTCAGGGAGCTATGGCTACACCTTC
CAWSSGSYGYTF